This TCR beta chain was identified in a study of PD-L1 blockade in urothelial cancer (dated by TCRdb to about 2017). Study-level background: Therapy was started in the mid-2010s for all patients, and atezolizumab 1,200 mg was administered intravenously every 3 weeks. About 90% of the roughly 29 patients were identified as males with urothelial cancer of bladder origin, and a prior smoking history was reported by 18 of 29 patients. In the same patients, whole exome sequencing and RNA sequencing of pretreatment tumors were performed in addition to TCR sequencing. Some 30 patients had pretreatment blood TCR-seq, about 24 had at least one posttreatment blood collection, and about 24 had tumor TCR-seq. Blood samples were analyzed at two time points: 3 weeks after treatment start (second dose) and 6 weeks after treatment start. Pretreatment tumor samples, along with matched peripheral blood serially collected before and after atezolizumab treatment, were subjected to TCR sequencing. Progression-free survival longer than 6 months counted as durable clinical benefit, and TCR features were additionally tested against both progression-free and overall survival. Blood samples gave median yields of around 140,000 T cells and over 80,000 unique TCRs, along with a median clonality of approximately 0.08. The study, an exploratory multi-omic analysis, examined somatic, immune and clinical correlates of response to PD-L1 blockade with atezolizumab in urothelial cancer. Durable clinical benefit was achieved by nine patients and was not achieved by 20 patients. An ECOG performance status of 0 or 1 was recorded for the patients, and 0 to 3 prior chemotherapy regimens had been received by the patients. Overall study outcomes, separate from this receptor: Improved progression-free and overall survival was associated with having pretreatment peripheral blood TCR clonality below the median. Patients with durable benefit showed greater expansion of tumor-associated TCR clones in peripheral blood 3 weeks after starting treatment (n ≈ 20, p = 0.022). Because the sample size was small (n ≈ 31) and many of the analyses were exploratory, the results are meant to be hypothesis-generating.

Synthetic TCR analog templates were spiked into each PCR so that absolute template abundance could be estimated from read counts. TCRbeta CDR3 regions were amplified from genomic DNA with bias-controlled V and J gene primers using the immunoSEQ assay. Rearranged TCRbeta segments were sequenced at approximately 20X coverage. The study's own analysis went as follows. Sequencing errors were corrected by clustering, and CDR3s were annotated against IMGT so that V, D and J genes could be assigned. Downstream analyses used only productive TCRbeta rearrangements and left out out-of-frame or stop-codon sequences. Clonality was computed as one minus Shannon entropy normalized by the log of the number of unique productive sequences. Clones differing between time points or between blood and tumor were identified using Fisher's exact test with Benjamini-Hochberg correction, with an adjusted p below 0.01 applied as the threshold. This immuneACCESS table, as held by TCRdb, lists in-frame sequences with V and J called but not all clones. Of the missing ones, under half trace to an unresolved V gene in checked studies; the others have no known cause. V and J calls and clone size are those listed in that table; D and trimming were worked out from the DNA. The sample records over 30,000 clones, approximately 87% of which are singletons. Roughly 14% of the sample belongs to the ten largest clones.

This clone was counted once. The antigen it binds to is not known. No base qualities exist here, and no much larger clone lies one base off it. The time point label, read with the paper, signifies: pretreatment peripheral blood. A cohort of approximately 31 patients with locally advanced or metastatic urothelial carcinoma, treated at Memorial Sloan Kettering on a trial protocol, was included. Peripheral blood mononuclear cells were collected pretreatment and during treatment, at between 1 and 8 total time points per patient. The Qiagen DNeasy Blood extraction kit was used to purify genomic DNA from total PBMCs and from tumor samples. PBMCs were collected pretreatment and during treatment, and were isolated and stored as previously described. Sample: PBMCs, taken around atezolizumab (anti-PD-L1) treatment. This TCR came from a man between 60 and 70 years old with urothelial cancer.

The CDR3 region has the sequence CASSSPGGAPEAFF. The nucleotide sequence is TGTGCCAGCAGTTCCCCGGGGGGCGCCCCTGAAGCTTTCTTT. The rearranged segments are TRBV27 and TRBJ1-1; TRBD1 might be the D gene, on 6 matching bases. Inclusive of the bounding cysteine and phenylalanine, the CDR3 is 14 residues long. The entry retains the CDR3 DNA only, 42 bases that are in frame from base 1. A distance of 15 bases separates the germline ends of V and J, which lose 4 bases and 6 bases respectively. Based on the germline V gene (reference sequence), the CDR1 and CDR2 sequences are MNHEY and SMNVEV.